The sequence of this T cell receptor (beta chain) was determined in a study of blood T cell repertoires in COVID-19. At the level of the study: Sample material is recorded as cDNA or gDNA derived from T cells, B-cell-depleted T cells, or PBMCs.

In the original workflow: Using reference gene primer amplification, nucleated cell counts were estimated. TCRdb's table, derived via immunoSEQ multiplex PCR, lists solely in-frame clones and lacks some. V and J calls and clone size are copied from that table; D and trimming were computed from the DNA. The data show around 700,000 clones, 85% to 90% seen once. This clone has more than one count but fewer than ten. The V end was cut by 0 bases, the J end by 0 bases, with 8 bases between. The germline CDR1 and CDR2 sequences are LGHNA and YNFKEQ. The CDR3 totals 16 residues. V gene TRBV4-2 combines with J gene TRBJ2-2; unclear D gene. This TCR came from a woman aged 18-30 years with acute or convalescent COVID-19. Specimen: peripheral blood. Here the CDR3 reads CASSQDSTANTGELFF. Here the CDR3 DNA reads TGTGCCAGCAGCCAAGACAGTACAGCGAACACCGGGGAGCTGTTTTTT.